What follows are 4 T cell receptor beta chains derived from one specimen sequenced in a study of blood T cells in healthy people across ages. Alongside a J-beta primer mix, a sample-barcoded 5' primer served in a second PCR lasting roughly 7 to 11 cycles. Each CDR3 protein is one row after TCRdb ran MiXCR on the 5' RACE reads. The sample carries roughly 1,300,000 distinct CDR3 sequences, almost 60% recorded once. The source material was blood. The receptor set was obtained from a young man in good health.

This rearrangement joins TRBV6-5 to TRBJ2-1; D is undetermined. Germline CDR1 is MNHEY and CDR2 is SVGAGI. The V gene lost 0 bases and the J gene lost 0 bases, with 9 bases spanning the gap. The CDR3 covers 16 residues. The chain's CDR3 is CASSYSGPYSYNEQFF. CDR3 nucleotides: TGTGCCAGCAGTTACTCTGGACCTTACTCCTACAATGAGCAGTTCTTC.

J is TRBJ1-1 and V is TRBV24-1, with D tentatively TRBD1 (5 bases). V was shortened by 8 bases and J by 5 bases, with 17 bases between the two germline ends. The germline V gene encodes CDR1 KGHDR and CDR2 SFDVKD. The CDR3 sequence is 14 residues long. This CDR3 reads CATKGMGGSTEAFF. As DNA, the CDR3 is TGTGCCACCAAGGGGATGGGGGGAAGTACTGAAGCTTTCTTT.

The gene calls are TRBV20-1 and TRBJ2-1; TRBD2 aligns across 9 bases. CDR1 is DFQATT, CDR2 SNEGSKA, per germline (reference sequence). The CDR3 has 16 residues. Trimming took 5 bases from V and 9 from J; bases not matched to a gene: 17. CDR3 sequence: CSAPKVPSGNRGEQFF. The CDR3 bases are TGCAGTGCTCCTAAGGTGCCTAGCGGGAATAGGGGTGAGCAGTTCTTC.

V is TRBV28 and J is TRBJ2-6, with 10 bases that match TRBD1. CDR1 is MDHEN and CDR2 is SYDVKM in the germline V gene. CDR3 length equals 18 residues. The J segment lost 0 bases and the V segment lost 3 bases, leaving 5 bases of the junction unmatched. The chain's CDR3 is CASSLFGTGVSGANVLTF. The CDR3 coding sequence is TGTGCCAGCAGTTTGTTCGGGACAGGGGTCTCTGGGGCCAACGTCCTGACTTTC.